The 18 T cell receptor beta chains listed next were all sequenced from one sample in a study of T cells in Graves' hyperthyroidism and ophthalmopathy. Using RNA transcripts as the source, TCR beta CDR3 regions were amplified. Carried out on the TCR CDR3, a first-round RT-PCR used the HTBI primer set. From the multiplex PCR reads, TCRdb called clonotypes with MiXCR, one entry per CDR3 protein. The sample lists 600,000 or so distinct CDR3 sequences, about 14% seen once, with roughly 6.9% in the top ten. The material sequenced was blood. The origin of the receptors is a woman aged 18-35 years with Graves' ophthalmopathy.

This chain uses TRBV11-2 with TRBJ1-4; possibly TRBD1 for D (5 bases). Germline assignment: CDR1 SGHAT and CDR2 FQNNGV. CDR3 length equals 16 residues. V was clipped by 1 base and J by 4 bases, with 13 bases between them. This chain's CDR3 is CASSLAGAGLNEKLFF. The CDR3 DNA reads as TGTGCCAGCAGCTTAGCCGGGGCAGGCCTTAATGAAAAACTGTTTTTT.

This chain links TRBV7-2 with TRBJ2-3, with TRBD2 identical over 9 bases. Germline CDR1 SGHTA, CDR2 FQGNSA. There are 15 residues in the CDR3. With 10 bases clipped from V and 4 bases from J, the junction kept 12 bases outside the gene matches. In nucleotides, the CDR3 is TGTGCCACCAGTGACCGACTAGCGGAGGCAGATACGCAGTATTTT. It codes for CATSDRLAEADTQYF.

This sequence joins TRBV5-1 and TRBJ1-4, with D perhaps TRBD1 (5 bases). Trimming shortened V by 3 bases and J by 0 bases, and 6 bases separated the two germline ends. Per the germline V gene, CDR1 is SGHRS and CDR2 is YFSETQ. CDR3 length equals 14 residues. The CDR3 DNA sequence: TGCGCCAGCAGCTCAGGGACAACTAATGAAAAACTGTTTTTT. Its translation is CASSSGTTNEKLFF.

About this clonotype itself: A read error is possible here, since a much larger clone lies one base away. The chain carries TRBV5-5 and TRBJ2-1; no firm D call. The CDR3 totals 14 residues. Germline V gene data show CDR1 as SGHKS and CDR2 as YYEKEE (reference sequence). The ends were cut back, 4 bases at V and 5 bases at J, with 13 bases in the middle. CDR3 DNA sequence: TGTGCCAGCAGCACCGGACCACTTCACAATGAGCAGTTCTTC. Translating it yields CASSTGPLHNEQFF.

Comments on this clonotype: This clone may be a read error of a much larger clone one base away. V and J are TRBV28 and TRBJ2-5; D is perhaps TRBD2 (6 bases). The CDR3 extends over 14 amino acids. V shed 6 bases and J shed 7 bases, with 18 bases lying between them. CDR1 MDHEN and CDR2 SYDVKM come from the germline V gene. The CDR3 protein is CASRPGGPGGTQYF. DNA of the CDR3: TGTGCCAGCAGACCCGGAGGGCCGGGTGGGACCCAGTACTTC. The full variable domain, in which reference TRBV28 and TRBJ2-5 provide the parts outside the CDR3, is DVKVTQSSRYLVKRTGEKVFLECVQDMDHENMFWYRQDPGLGLRLIYFSYDVKMKEKGDIPEGYSVSREKKERFSLILESASTNQTSMYLCASRPGGPGGTQYFGPGTRLLVL.

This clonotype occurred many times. This CDR3 reads CASSPVARVNEQYF. CDR3 nucleotides: TGTGCCAGCAGTCCTGTAGCCCGGGTTAACGAGCAGTACTTC. This rearrangement joins TRBV12-3 or TRBV12-4 to TRBJ2-7, with unresolved D. The length of the CDR3 is 14 residues. Trimming pared 5 bases from V and 5 bases from J, leaving 16 bases between.

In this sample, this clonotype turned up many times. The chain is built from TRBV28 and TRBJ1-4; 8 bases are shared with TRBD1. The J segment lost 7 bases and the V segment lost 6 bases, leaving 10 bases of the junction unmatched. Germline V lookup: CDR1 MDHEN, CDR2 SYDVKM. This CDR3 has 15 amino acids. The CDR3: CASSPLVRGREKLFF. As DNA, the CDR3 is TGTGCCAGCAGCCCTTTGGTCAGGGGGCGTGAAAAACTGTTTTTT.

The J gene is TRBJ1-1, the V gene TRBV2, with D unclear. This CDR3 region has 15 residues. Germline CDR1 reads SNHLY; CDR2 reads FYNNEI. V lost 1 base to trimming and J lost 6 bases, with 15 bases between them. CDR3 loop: CASSEEFRSGPEAFF. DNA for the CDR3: TGTGCCAGCAGTGAAGAGTTCCGTTCAGGCCCTGAAGCTTTCTTT.

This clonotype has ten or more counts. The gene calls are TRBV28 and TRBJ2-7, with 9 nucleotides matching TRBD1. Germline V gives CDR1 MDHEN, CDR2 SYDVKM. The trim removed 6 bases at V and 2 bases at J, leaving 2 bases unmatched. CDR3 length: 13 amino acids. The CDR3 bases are TGTGCCAGCAGGACAGGGGGGACCTACGAGCAGTACTTC. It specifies CASRTGGTYEQYF.

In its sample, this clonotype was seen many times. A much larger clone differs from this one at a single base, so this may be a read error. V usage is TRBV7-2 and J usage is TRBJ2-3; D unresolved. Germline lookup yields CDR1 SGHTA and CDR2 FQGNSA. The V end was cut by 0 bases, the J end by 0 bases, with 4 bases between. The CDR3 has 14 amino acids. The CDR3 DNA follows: TGTGCCAGCAGCTTAGCGACTAGCACAGATACGCAGTATTTT. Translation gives CASSLATSTDTQYF. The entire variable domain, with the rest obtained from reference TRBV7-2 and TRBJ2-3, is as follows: GAGVSQSPSNKVTEKGKDVELRCDPISGHTALYWYRQSLGQGLEFLIYFQGNSAPDKSGLPSDRFSAERTGGSVSTLTIQRTQQEDSAVYLCASSLATSTDTQYFGPGTRLTVL.

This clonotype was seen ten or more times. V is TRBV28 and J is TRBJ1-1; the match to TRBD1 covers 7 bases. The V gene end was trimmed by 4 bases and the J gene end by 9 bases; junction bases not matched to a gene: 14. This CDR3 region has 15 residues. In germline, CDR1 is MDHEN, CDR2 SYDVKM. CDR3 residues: CASSSAGTDISKAFF. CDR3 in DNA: TGTGCCAGCAGTTCTGCGGGGACAGACATCTCCAAAGCTTTCTTT. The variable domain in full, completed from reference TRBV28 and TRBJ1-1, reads DVKVTQSSRYLVKRTGEKVFLECVQDMDHENMFWYRQDPGLGLRLIYFSYDVKMKEKGDIPEGYSVSREKKERFSLILESASTNQTSMYLCASSSAGTDISKAFFGQGTRLTVV.

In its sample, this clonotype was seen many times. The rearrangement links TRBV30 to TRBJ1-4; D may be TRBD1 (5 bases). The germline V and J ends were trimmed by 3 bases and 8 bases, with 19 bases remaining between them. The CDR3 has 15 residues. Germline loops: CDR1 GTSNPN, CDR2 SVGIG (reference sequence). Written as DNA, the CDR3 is TGTGCCTGGAGGGGTGGTGGGTATTCAGGGGAAAAACTGTTTTTT. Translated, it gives CAWRGGGYSGEKLFF. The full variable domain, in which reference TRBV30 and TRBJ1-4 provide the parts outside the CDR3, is SQTIHQWPATLVQPVGSPLSLECTVEGTSNPNLYWYRQAAGRGLQLLFYSVGIGQISSEVPQNLSASRPQDRQFILSSKKLLLSDSGFYLCAWRGGGYSGEKLFFGSGTQLSVL.

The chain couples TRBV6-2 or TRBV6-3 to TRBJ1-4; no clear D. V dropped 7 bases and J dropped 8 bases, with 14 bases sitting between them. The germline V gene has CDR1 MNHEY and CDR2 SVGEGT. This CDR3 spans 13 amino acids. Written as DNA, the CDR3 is TGTGCCAGCACCCCCAGTTGGATGGAAAAACTGTTTTTT. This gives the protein CASTPSWMEKLFF.

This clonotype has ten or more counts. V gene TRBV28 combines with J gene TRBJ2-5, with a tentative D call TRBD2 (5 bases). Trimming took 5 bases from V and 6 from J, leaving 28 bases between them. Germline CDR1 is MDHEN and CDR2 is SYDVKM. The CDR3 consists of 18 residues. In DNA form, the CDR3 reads TGTGCCAGCAGTCCAACCCCAATCTTTGGGGAGTTAGGAAAGACCCAGTACTTC. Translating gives CASSPTPIFGELGKTQYF.

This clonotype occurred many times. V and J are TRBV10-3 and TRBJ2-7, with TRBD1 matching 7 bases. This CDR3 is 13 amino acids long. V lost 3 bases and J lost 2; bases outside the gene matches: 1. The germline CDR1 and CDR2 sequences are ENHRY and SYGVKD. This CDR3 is CAISEDRAYEQYF. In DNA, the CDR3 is TGTGCCATCAGTGAAGACAGGGCCTACGAGCAGTACTTC.

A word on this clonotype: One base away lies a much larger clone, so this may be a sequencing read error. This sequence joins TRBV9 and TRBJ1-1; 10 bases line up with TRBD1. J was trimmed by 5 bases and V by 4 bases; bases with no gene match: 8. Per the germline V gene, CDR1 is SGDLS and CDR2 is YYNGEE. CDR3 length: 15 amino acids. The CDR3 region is CASSPGTGVGTEAFF. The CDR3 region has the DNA TGTGCCAGCAGCCCGGGGACAGGGGTAGGGACTGAAGCTTTCTTT.

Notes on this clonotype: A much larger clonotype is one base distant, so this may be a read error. The CDR3 region is CASSYSPERTDTQCF. CDR3 nucleotide sequence: TGTGCCAGCAGTTACTCCCCCGAACGGACAGATACGCAGTGTTTT. V and J are TRBV6-6 and TRBJ2-3; tentatively, D is TRBD1 (6 bases). The CDR3 loop spans 15 amino acids. The V gene's germline CDR1 is MNHNY and CDR2 SVGAGI (reference sequence).

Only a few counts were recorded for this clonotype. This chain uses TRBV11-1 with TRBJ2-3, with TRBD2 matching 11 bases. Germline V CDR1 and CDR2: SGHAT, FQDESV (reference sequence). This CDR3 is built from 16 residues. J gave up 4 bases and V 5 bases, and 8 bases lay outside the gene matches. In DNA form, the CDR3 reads TGTGCCAGCAGCCCCCTAGCGGGAGGAAGGCCAGATACGCAGTATTTT. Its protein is CASSPLAGGRPDTQYF.